The 16 T cell receptor beta chains below all came from one sample that was sequenced in a study of cytomegalovirus exposure and HLA in healthy donors. PCR used 60 Vbeta primers and 13 Jbeta primers. Sequencing was performed with immunoSEQ multiplex PCR; in TCRdb, only in-frame clones are kept and a portion is missing. The sample lists approximately 150,000 clones, 82% occurring once. Sequenced material: PBMCs. The receptors were sampled from a man aged 30-40 years in good health and CMV-seropositive.

In its sample, this clone was seen a few times. V usage is TRBV28 and J usage is TRBJ2-7, with 11 bases matching TRBD1. CDR3 length equals 16 residues. V shed 7 bases and J 3 bases; nucleotides not matched to a gene: 11. CDR1 and CDR2 from the germline V gene are MDHEN and SYDVKM. The CDR3 sequence is CASTRTGTGGIYEQYF. DNA for the CDR3: TGTGCCAGCACCCGGACAGGGACAGGGGGGATCTACGAGCAGTACTTC.

This clone was detected many times. The chain uses TRBV6-1 and TRBJ2-1; TRBD1 matches 8 bases. CDR1 MNHNS and CDR2 SASEGT come from the germline V gene. The CDR3 covers 16 residues. The V segment lost 1 base and the J segment 4 bases; nucleotides outside the gene matches: 6. Here the CDR3 reads CASSEDVGTGYNEQFF. The DNA of the CDR3 is TGTGCCAGCAGTGAAGACGTGGGGACAGGTTACAATGAGCAGTTCTTC.

The V gene is TRBV5-4, the J gene TRBJ2-5; D is possibly TRBD1 (6 bases). Trimming took 0 bases from V and 1 from J, leaving 10 bases between them. Germline CDR1 is SGHNT and CDR2 is YYREEE (reference sequence). The length of the CDR3 is 15 residues. CDR3 sequence: CASSLGDTGQETQYF. The CDR3 DNA follows: TGTGCCAGCAGCTTGGGGGACACGGGCCAAGAGACCCAGTACTTC. The full variable domain, completed using reference TRBV5-4 and TRBJ2-5, is ETGVTQSPTHLIKTRGQQVTLRCSSQSGHNTVSWYQQALGQGPQFIFQYYREEENGRGNFPPRFSGLQFPNYSSELNVNALELDDSALYLCASSLGDTGQETQYFGPGTRLLVL.

This chain links TRBV4-1 with TRBJ1-2; D is ambiguous. Trimming removed 0 bases at V and 4 bases at J, with 15 bases between. CDR1 is MGHRA and CDR2 is YSYEKL in the germline V gene. The CDR3 totals 16 residues. The CDR3 spells CASSQDFATSLYGYTF. DNA of the CDR3: TGCGCCAGCAGCCAAGATTTCGCAACGAGTCTCTATGGCTACACCTTC.

This clone was seen only a few times. CDR3 bases: TGTGCCAGCATAGAGGGGGGGAGGTCCTACAATGAGCAGTTCTTC. Translation gives CASIEGGRSYNEQFF. This chain connects TRBV2 to TRBJ2-1; D is perhaps TRBD2 (7 bases). CDR1 and CDR2 (germline): SNHLY, FYNNEI. V lost 7 bases and J 1 base, leaving 14 bases between the germline ends. The CDR3 covers 15 residues.

The rearrangement joins TRBV7-9 to TRBJ1-4; 7 bases are shared with TRBD1. V lost 5 bases, J lost 6 bases, and 12 bases stayed unmatched. The CDR3 has 16 amino acids. The germline gives CDR1 SEHNR, CDR2 FQNEAQ (reference sequence). This CDR3 is CASSTQTGPLDEKLFF. The CDR3, as DNA: TGTGCCAGCAGCACGCAGACAGGGCCTTTAGATGAAAAACTGTTTTTT. Filled out from reference TRBV7-9 and TRBJ1-4, the complete variable domain reads DTGVSQNPRHKITKRGQNVTFRCDPISEHNRLYWYRQTLGQGPEFLTYFQNEAQLEKSRLLSDRFSAERPKGSFSTLEIQRTEQGDSAMYLCASSTQTGPLDEKLFFGSGTQLSVL.

This chain links TRBV7-2 with TRBJ1-2, with D possibly being TRBD1 (6 bases). Germline V CDR1 and CDR2: SGHTA, FQGNSA. Trimming shortened V by 1 base and J by 5 bases, and 8 bases separated the two germline ends. The CDR3 runs to 13 residues. This CDR3 is CASSLGQGYGYTF. Written as DNA, the CDR3 is TGTGCCAGCAGCTTAGGGCAGGGGTATGGCTACACCTTC.

This clone appeared once. The gene calls are TRBV7-9 and TRBJ1-4, with 7 positions matching TRBD1. The CDR3 is 14 amino acids. V trimming: 5 bases; J trimming: 2 bases; junction bases outside the gene matches: 2. CDR1 is SEHNR and CDR2 is FQNEAQ in the germline V gene (reference sequence). This chain's CDR3 is CASSLDRTNEKLFF. The CDR3 nucleotides read TGTGCCAGCAGCCTGGACAGGACTAATGAAAAACTGTTTTTT. Using reference TRBV7-9 and TRBJ1-4 for the parts outside the CDR3, the full variable domain is DTGVSQNPRHKITKRGQNVTFRCDPISEHNRLYWYRQTLGQGPEFLTYFQNEAQLEKSRLLSDRFSAERPKGSFSTLEIQRTEQGDSAMYLCASSLDRTNEKLFFGSGTQLSVL.

The CDR3 DNA sequence: TGCGCCAGCAGCCAAGAGTTCAGGGGCGCTGAGACCCAGTACTTC. Translating it yields CASSQEFRGAETQYF. J is TRBJ2-5 and V is TRBV4-1, with D maybe TRBD1 (6 bases). The germline gives CDR1 MGHRA, CDR2 YSYEKL. Between the trimmed V and J ends, which lost 0 bases and 5 bases, there was a span of 13 bases. The CDR3 extends over 15 amino acids.

This clone was counted only a few times. The chain joins TRBV4-3 to TRBJ2-7; TRBD1 aligns across 7 bases. V was clipped by 3 bases and J by 2 bases; unmatched bases: 1. The CDR3 spans 13 residues. Germline values: CDR1 LGHNA, CDR2 YSLEER. The CDR3 loop reads CASSQDRTYEQYF. CDR3 nucleotide sequence: TGCGCCAGCAGCCAGGACAGGACCTACGAGCAGTACTTC.

The V and J genes are TRBV14 and TRBJ2-7; 9 bases agree with TRBD2. The germline V gene has CDR1 SGHDN and CDR2 FVKESK. V shed 1 base and J 4 bases; nucleotides not matched to a gene: 5. The CDR3 has 15 amino acids. CDR3 region: CASSQVTLAGYEQYF. In DNA, the CDR3 is TGTGCCAGCAGCCAAGTGACGCTAGCGGGGTACGAGCAGTACTTC.

The V and J genes are TRBV6-5 and TRBJ1-3; D might be TRBD1 (6 bases). Trimming removed 8 bases from V and 0 bases from J, with 14 bases in between. The CDR3 is 15 amino acids. CDR1 is MNHEY, CDR2 SVGAGI, per germline. The chain's CDR3 is CASYGIQGSGNTIYF. The CDR3 DNA is TGTGCCAGCTATGGGATACAGGGCTCTGGAAACACCATATATTTT.

This clone came up a few times. V gene TRBV6-5 combines with J gene TRBJ2-1, with TRBD1 matching over 8 bases. V was pared by 7 bases and J by 2 bases, with 7 bases of the junction left unmatched. This CDR3 is built from 15 residues. Germline V gives CDR1 MNHEY, CDR2 SVGAGI. CDR3 loop: CASNQQGDPYNEQFF. The CDR3 bases are TGTGCCAGCAATCAACAGGGGGATCCCTACAATGAGCAGTTCTTC.

This clone was found a few times. The same CDR3 arises from other DNA sequences in this sample as well. The chain recombines TRBV30 with TRBJ1-1; D perhaps matches TRBD1 (6 bases). Germline CDR1 is GTSNPN and CDR2 is SVGIG (reference sequence). Deletions cut 0 bases from V and 1 base from J, with 9 bases between. The CDR3 covers 14 residues. CDR3 region: CAWSVGQRNTEAFF. The CDR3 coding sequence is TGTGCCTGGAGTGTAGGACAGAGGAACACTGAAGCTTTCTTT.

The chain carries TRBV7-2 and TRBJ2-7; D remains unclear. The CDR3 is made up of 13 amino acids. V was cut by 5 bases and J by 3 bases, with 11 bases left in between. From germline, CDR1 is SGHTA and CDR2 FQGNSA. CDR3 protein: CASSHSWLYEQYF. CDR3 bases: TGTGCCAGCAGCCACAGTTGGCTCTACGAGCAGTACTTC.

V is TRBV28 and J is TRBJ2-7; a weak D match, TRBD1 (6 bases). The germline V gene has CDR1 MDHEN and CDR2 SYDVKM. CDR3 length equals 12 residues. Trimming removed 6 bases from V and 5 bases from J, with 11 bases in between. The chain's CDR3 is CASRIQGHEQYF. Written as DNA, the CDR3 is TGTGCCAGCAGAATACAGGGCCACGAGCAGTACTTC.